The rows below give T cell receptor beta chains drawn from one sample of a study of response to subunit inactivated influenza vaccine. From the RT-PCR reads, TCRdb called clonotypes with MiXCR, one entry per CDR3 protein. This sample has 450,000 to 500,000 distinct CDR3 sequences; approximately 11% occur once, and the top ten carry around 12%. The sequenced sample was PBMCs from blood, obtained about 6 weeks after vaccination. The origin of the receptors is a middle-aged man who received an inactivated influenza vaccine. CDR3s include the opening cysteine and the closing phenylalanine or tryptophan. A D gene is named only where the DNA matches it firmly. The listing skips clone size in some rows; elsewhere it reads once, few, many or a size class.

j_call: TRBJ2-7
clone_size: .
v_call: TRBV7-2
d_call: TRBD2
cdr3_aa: CASTASGGALSLNEQYF
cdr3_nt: TGTGCCAGCACCGCCTCCGGGGGGGCGCTGTCCTTGAACGAGCAGTACTTC

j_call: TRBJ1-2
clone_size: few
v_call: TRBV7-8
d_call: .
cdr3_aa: CASSLGPTSNYGYTF
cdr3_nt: TGTGCCAGCAGCCTGGGACCAACCTCTAACTATGGCTACACCTTC

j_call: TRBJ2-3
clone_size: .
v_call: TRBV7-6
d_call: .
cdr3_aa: CASSLVAAFTDTQYF
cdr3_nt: TGTGCCAGCAGCTTAGTGGCAGCCTTCACAGATACGCAGTATTTT

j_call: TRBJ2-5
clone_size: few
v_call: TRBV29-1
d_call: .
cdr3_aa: CSASGHQETQYF
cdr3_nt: TGCAGTGCGAGCGGCCACCAAGAGACCCAGTACTTC

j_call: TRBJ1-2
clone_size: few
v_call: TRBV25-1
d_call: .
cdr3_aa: CASRGTASRGGYTF
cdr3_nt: TGTGCCAGCCGCGGGACGGCTTCGAGAGGAGGCTACACCTTC

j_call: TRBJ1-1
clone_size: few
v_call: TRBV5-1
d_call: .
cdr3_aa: CASSIRVMNTEAFF
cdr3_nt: TGCGCCAGCAGCATCAGGGTTATGAACACTGAAGCTTTCTTT

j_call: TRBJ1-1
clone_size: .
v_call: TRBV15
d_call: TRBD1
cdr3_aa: CATSRELTGTDAFF
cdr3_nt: TGTGCCACCAGCAGAGAACTTACAGGGACAGATGCTTTCTTT

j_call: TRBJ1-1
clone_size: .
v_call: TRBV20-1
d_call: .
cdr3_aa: CSAQRAGGTTEAFF
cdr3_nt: TGCAGTGCGCAGAGGGCTGGGGGCACCACTGAAGCTTTCTTT

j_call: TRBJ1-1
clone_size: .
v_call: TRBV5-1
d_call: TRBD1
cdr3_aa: CASSTGTVEAFF
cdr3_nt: TGCGCCAGCAGCACTGGGACAGTCGAAGCTTTCTTT

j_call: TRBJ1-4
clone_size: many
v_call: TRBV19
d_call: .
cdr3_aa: CASSYRRRPNEKLFF
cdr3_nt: TGTGCCAGTAGTTATCGACGGCGACCTAATGAAAAACTGTTTTTT

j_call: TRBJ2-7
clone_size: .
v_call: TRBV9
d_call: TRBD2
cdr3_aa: CASSVGVAGAYEQYF
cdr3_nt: TGTGCCAGCAGCGTAGGGGTAGCGGGAGCCTACGAGCAGTACTTC

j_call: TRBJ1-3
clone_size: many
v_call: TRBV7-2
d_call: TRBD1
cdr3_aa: CASSSISQGAQGNTIYF
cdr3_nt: TGTGCCAGCAGCTCGATCTCACAGGGGGCGCAAGGAAACACCATATATTTT

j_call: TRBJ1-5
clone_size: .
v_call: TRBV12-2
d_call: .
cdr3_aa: CASRLGSTRGHGPQHF
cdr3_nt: TGTGCAAGTCGCTTAGGGAGTACCAGGGGTCACGGGCCCCAGCATTTT

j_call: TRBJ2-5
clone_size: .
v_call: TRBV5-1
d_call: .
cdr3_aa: CASGRGLGFQTQETQYF
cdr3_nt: TGCGCCAGCGGCCGAGGTCTGGGGTTCCAAACTCAAGAGACCCAGTACTTC

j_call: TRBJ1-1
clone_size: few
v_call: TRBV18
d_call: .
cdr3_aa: CASSPRRGDEAFF
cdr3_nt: TGTGCCAGCTCACCGCGCAGGGGAGACGAAGCTTTCTTT

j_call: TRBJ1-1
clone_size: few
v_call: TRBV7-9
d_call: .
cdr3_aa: CASSLGQSMNTEAFF
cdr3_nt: TGTGCCAGCAGCTTAGGACAGTCCATGAACACTGAAGCTTTCTTT

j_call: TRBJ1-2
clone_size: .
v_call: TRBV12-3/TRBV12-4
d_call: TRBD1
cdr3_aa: CASSLKGTGNGYTF
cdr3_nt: TGTGCCAGCAGTTTGAAGGGGACAGGGAATGGCTACACCTTC

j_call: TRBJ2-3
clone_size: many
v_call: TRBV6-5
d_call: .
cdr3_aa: CASRSSTDTQYF
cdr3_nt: TGTGCCAGCAGGAGTAGCACAGATACGCAGTATTTT

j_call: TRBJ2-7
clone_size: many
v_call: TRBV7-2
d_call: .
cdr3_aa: CATAWGYEQYF
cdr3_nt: TGTGCCACCGCGTGGGGATACGAGCAGTACTTC

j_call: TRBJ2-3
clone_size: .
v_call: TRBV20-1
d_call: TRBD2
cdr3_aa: CSATGTSGTFTQYF
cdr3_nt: TGCAGTGCCACCGGGACTAGCGGTACTTTTACGCAGTATTTT

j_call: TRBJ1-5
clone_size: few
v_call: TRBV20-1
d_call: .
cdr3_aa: CSDSLRDINQPQHF
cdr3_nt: TGCAGTGATTCGTTAAGAGATATCAATCAGCCCCAGCATTTT

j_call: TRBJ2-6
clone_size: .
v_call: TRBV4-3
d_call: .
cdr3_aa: CASSQAGTGANVLTF
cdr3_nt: TGCGCCAGCAGCCAGGCAGGCACTGGGGCCAACGTCCTGACTTTC

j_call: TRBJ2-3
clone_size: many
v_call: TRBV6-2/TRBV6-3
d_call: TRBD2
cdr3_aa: CASSDRTSGTDTQYF
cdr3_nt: TGTGCCAGCAGTGACCGGACTAGCGGCACAGATACGCAGTATTTT

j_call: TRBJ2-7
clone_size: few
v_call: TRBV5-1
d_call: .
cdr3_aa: CASSFGGDYEQYF
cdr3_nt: TGCGCCAGCAGCTTTGGAGGGGATTACGAGCAGTACTTC

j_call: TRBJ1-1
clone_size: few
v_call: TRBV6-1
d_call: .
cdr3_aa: CASSELLGRDEAFF
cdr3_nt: TGTGCCAGCAGTGAATTGTTGGGCAGGGATGAAGCTTTCTTT

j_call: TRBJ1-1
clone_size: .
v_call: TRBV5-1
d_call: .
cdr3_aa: CASSPQLTWNTEAFF
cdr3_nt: TGCGCCAGCAGCCCCCAACTGACATGGAACACTGAAGCTTTCTTT

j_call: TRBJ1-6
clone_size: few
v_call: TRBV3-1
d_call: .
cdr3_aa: CASSQRGVRNSPLHF
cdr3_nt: TGTGCCAGCAGCCAAAGAGGGGTCCGGAATTCACCCCTCCACTTT

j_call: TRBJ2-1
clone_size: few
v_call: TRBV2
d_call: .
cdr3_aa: CASSELGSSLQREQFF
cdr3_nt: TGTGCCAGCAGTGAGTTGGGGTCTTCTCTACAACGGGAGCAGTTCTTC

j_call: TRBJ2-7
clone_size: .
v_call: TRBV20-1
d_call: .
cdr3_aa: CSARLSYRDEQYF
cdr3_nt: TGCAGTGCTAGACTCTCGTATCGGGACGAGCAGTACTTC

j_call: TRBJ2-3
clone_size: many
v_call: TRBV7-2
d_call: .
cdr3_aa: CASSLGGRTDTQYF
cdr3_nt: TGTGCCAGCAGTTTAGGGGGACGCACAGATACGCAGTATTTT

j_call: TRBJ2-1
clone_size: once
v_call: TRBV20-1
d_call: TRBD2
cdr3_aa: CCASRGTSGSYSYNEQFF
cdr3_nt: TGCTGTGCTAGCAGGGGGACTAGCGGGTCATACTCCTACAATGAGCAGTTCTTC

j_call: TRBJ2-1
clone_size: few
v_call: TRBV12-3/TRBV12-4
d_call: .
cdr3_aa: CASSLGGVYYNEQFF
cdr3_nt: TGTGCCAGCAGTTTAGGAGGGGTTTACTACAATGAGCAGTTCTTC

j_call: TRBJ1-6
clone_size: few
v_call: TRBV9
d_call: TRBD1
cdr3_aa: CASSAQGTNSPLHF
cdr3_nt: TGTGCCAGCAGCGCACAGGGGACCAATTCACCCCTCCACTTT

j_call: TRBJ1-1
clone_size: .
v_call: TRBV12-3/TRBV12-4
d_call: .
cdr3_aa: CASTSLGAEAFF
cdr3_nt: TGTGCCAGCACCTCCCTTGGGGCTGAAGCTTTCTTT

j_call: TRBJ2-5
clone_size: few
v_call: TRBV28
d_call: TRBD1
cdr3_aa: CASSSTNGQGGETQYF
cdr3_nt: TGTGCCAGCAGTTCGACAAACGGACAGGGAGGCGAGACCCAGTACTTC

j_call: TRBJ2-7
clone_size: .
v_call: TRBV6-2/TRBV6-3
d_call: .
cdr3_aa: CASSYNFEEVSYEQYF
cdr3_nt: TGTGCCAGCAGTTACAATTTCGAAGAGGTCTCCTACGAGCAGTACTTC

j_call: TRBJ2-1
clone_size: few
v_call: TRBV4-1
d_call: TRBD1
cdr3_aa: CASSPRDRGPYEQFF
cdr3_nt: TGCGCCAGCAGCCCCCGGGACAGGGGCCCATATGAGCAGTTCTTC

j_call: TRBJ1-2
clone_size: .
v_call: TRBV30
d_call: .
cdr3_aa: CAWHRNGYTF
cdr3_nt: TGTGCCTGGCACAGGAATGGCTACACCTTC